The 14 T cell receptor beta chains listed next were all sequenced from one sample in a study of blood T cell repertoires in COVID-19 (dated by TCRdb to about 2020). The receptor library was made with the immunoSEQ multiplex PCR assay. Entries here come from immuneACCESS through TCRdb and include only in-frame sequences with V and J called. Some clones fail to appear in such tables; in the studies checked, an unresolved V gene covers under half of the shortfall, and the cause of the remainder is unknown. A total of around 54,000 clones appear in this sample, 80% to 95% of them only once. About 3.4% of the sample is taken by the ten largest. Sequenced material: peripheral blood. These receptors were obtained from a human donor in a cohort sampled during active COVID-19.

This chain connects TRBV6-1 to TRBJ1-6; 10 bases line up with TRBD1. Germline trimming cut 4 bases from V and 1 base from J; bases unmatched to any gene: 7. Germline V gene data show CDR1 as MNHNS and CDR2 as SASEGT. The CDR3 has 18 residues. The CDR3, as DNA: TGTGCCAGCAGTGTCCCAGGGACAGGGGATTCCTATAATTCACCCCTCCACTTT. Its translation: CASSVPGTGDSYNSPLHF.

V usage is TRBV4-2 and J usage is TRBJ2-1; D gene unclear. Trimming pared 0 bases from V and 9 bases from J, leaving 9 bases between. Per the germline V gene, CDR1 is LGHNA and CDR2 is YNFKEQ. This CDR3 comprises 13 residues. The DNA of the CDR3 is TGTGCCAGCAGCCAAGAAGCCTCCGGTGAGCAGTTCTTC. Amino acid sequence: CASSQEASGEQFF.

The J gene is TRBJ2-7, the V gene TRBV19, with 10 nucleotides matching TRBD2. V shed 6 bases, J shed 4 bases, and the junction held 6 bases outside the gene matches. The CDR3 contains 14 residues. In germline, CDR1 is LNHDA, CDR2 SQIVND (reference sequence). The CDR3 DNA follows: TGTGCCAGTAGACGGACTAGCGGAAATTACGAGCAGTACTTC. Protein product: CASRRTSGNYEQYF. The full variable domain, in which reference TRBV19 and TRBJ2-7 provide the parts outside the CDR3, is DGGITQSPKYLFRKEGQNVTLSCEQNLNHDAMYWYRQDPGQGLRLIYYSQIVNDFQKGDIAEGYSVSREKKESFPLTVTSAQKNPTAFYLCASRRTSGNYEQYFGPGTRLTVT.

The V gene is TRBV30, the J gene TRBJ2-1; 7 positions agree with TRBD2. Trimming cost V 4 bases and J 4 bases; bases outside gene matches: 13. The germline CDR1 and CDR2 sequences are GTSNPN and SVGIG (reference sequence). The CDR3 contains 16 residues. This chain's CDR3 is CAWKVTGPGGYNEQFF. The CDR3 DNA reads TGTGCCTGGAAGGTCACGGGGCCCGGGGGGTACAATGAGCAGTTCTTC.

V usage is TRBV5-1 and J usage is TRBJ2-2, with TRBD2 matching over 7 bases. After removal of 0 bases from V and 5 bases from J, the junction contained 4 bases not matched to a gene. Per the germline V gene, CDR1 is SGHRS and CDR2 is YFSETQ. The CDR3 loop spans 15 amino acids. As DNA, the CDR3 is TGCGCCAGCAGCTTGGGAACTAGCGCGACCGGGGAGCTGTTTTTT. Residues: CASSLGTSATGELFF.

The V gene is TRBV2, the J gene TRBJ1-2; 9 positions match TRBD1. CDR3 size: 11 residues. CDR1 and CDR2 from the germline V gene are SNHLY and FYNNEI. Trimming removed 5 bases from V and 13 bases from J; junction bases left unmatched: 5. The CDR3 region is CASSTTGGSTF. For the CDR3, the DNA is TGTGCCAGCAGTACAACAGGGGGCAGCACCTTC.

The sample holds a few counts of this clone. The chain couples TRBV7-6 to TRBJ2-3; 9 bases line up with TRBD2. There are 16 residues in the CDR3. V trimming: 4 bases; J trimming: 3 bases; junction bases outside the gene matches: 8. The germline gives CDR1 SGHVS, CDR2 FNYEAQ. CDR3 sequence: CASSSSGLAGTDTQYF. For the CDR3, the DNA is TGTGCCAGCAGCTCTAGTGGGCTAGCGGGAACAGATACGCAGTATTTT. Variable domain in full (rest from reference TRBV7-6 and TRBJ2-3): GAGVSQSPRYKVTKRGQDVALRCDPISGHVSLYWYRQALGQGPEFLTYFNYEAQQDKSGLPNDRFSAERPEGSISTLTIQRTEQRDSAMYRCASSSSGLAGTDTQYFGPGTRLTVL.

The gene calls are TRBV30 and TRBJ1-1; D is perhaps TRBD1 (5 bases). Germline CDR1 is GTSNPN and CDR2 is SVGIG (reference sequence). Trimming took 5 bases from V and 0 from J, leaving 16 bases between them. The CDR3 loop spans 15 amino acids. The CDR3 sequence: CAWGWGGYMNTEAFF. The DNA for the CDR3 is TGTGCCTGGGGCTGGGGGGGGTATATGAACACTGAAGCTTTCTTT.

The chain links TRBV6-2 or TRBV6-3 to TRBJ1-2, with D perhaps TRBD1 (6 bases). The germline V and J ends were trimmed by 5 bases and 6 bases, with 13 bases remaining between them. CDR3 length equals 13 residues. CDR1 and CDR2 from the germline V gene are MNHEY and SVGEGT. This CDR3 reads CASSPGARDGYTF. The CDR3 DNA is TGTGCCAGCAGTCCAGGGGCACGGGATGGCTACACCTTC.

This clone was counted once. The chain uses TRBV4-2 and TRBJ1-1, with D maybe TRBD1 (5 bases). V dropped 0 bases and J dropped 0 bases, with 11 bases sitting between them. The CDR3 covers 16 residues. CDR1 LGHNA and CDR2 YNFKEQ come from the germline V gene. DNA of the CDR3: TGTGCCAGCAGCCAAGATCAGGGCAGGGTGAACACTGAAGCTTTCTTT. Translated, it gives CASSQDQGRVNTEAFF.

The chain is built from TRBV21-1 and TRBJ2-7; TRBD2 is the table's D call and was not checked against the DNA. TRBV21-1 is shown as a pseudogene. The CDR3 length is 13 residues. DNA of the CDR3: TGTGCCAGCAGCAATGGGGGGGCCTACGAGCAGCACTTC. Residues: CASSNGGAYEQHF.

The chain links TRBV2 to TRBJ2-7; D gene ambiguous. CDR1 SNHLY and CDR2 FYNNEI come from the germline V gene. CDR3 length: 13 amino acids. The V end was cut by 4 bases, the J end by 3 bases, with 10 bases between. CDR3 sequence: CASSAIPNYEQYF. CDR3 nucleotide sequence: TGTGCCAGCAGTGCTATACCGAACTACGAGCAGTACTTC. Full variable domain (remainder filled in from reference TRBV2 and TRBJ2-7): EPEVTQTPSHQVTQMGQEVILRCVPISNHLYFYWYRQILGQKVEFLVSFYNNEISEKSEIFDDQFSVERPDGSNFTLKIRSTKLEDSAMYFCASSAIPNYEQYFGPGTRLTVT.

The chain recombines TRBV7-2 with TRBJ1-6; D unresolved. Per the germline V gene, CDR1 is SGHTA and CDR2 is FQGNSA. Trimming left V 1 base short and J 0 bases short, with 7 bases between. The CDR3 runs to 16 residues. Here the CDR3 DNA reads TGTGCCAGCAGCTTAGTGCTGAGCTCCTATAATTCACCCCTCCACTTT. Translation: CASSLVLSSYNSPLHF.

V gene TRBV11-2 combines with J gene TRBJ2-3; D is possibly TRBD1 (7 bases). Germline V gene lookup returns CDR1 SGHAT and CDR2 FQNNGV. CDR3 length: 18 residues. V was shortened by 4 bases and J by 1 base, with 21 bases between the two germline ends. In DNA, the CDR3 is TGTGCCAGCAGCTCCTACGTGGGACCCAGGGGGGGCACAGATACGCAGTATTTT. This encodes CASSSYVGPRGGTDTQYF. Using reference TRBV11-2 and TRBJ2-3 for the parts outside the CDR3, the full variable domain is EAGVAQSPRYKIIEKRQSVAFWCNPISGHATLYWYQQILGQGPKLLIQFQNNGVVDDSQLPKDRFSAERLKGVDSTLKIQPAKLEDSAVYLCASSSYVGPRGGTDTQYFGPGTRLTVL.